This TCR beta chain comes out of a study of shared clonotypes between healthy human individuals. Each donor was a Caucasian adult residing in Nashville, Tennessee. The assay was run at deep level. Method: immunoSEQ multiplex PCR; TCRdb's copy keeps in-frame clones and lacks some. The sample yields more than 1 million clones, approximately 80% seen once. Broader study findings: Only blood was sampled, and tissue TCR repertoires likely differ from blood ones.

Worth noting for this clone: Its matching antigen is unknown.

Germline CDR1 SGHDT, CDR2 YYEEEE. CDR3 length equals 14 residues. Germline trimming cut 1 base from V and 4 bases from J; bases unmatched to any gene: 4. The receptor's source is a man between 18 and 29 years old in good health. Some clones in this sample may be carry-over from other donors' samples. The specimen sequenced was memory CD4+ T cells from PBMCs. The subset was: CD45RA-negative fraction. V gene TRBV5-6 combines with J gene TRBJ1-2, with 7 bases lining up with TRBD1. CDR3 amino acids: CASSLRGQSYGYTF. In DNA, the CDR3 is TGTGCCAGCAGCTTGAGGGGACAGAGCTATGGCTACACCTTC.